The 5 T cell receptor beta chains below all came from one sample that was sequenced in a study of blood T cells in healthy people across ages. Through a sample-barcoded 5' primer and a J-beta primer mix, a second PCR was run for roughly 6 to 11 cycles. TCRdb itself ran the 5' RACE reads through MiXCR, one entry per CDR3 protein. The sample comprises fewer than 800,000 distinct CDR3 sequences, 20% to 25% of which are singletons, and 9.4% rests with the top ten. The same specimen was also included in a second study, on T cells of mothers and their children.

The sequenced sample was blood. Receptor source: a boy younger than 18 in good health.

This chain's CDR3 is CASSQVVRGYSYEQYF. The CDR3 DNA is TGTGCCAGCAGCCAAGTAGTCAGGGGCTACTCCTACGAGCAGTACTTC. The gene calls are TRBV14 and TRBJ2-7; D may be TRBD1 (6 bases). V was shortened by 1 base and J by 0 bases, with 13 bases between the two germline ends. The germline V gene has CDR1 SGHDN and CDR2 FVKESK. The CDR3 spans 16 residues.

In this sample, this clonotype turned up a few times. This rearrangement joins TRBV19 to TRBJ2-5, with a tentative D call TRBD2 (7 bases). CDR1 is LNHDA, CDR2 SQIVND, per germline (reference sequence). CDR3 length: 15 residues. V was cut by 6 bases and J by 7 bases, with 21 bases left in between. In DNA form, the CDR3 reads TGTGCCAGTAGATCCGACGGAGCCGGGGGGCGGACCCAGTACTTC. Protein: CASRSDGAGGRTQYF.

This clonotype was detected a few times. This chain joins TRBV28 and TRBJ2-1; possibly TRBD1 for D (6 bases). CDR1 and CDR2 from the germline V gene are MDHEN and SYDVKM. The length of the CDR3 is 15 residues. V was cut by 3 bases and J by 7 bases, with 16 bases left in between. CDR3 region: CASSLGAYGRNEQFF. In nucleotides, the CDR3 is TGTGCCAGCAGTTTGGGGGCGTATGGGAGAAATGAGCAGTTCTTC.

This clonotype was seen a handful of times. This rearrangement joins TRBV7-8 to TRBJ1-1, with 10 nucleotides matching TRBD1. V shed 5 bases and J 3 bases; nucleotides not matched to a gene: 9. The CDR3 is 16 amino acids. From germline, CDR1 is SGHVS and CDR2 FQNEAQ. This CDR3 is CASSPDRGRRDTEAFF. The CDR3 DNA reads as TGTGCCAGCAGCCCCGACAGGGGGCGTCGGGACACTGAAGCTTTCTTT. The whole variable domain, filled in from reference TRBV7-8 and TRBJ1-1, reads GAGVSQSPRYKVAKRGQDVALRCDPISGHVSLFWYQQALGQGPEFLTYFQNEAQLDKSGLPSDRFFAERPEGSVSTLKIQRTQQEDSAVYLCASSPDRGRRDTEAFFGQGTRLTVV.

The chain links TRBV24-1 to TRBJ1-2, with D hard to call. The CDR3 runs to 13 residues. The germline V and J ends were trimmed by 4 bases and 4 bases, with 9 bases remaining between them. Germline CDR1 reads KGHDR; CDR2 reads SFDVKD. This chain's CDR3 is CATSDETSYGYTF. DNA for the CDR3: TGTGCCACCAGTGACGAGACCTCCTATGGCTACACCTTC.